The clone carrying this TCR beta chain has just a few counts. Antigen specificity is unknown. This specimen comes from a study of T-cell memory formation after mild COVID-19. Overall study: Clusters were largely donor specific. Notes on the study in general: The finding that pre-infection memory included some responding clones suggested that cross-reactive memory joined. CD4+ contracting clones were mainly CM and EM; CD8+ ones, EMRA.

TCRdb itself ran the 5' RACE reads through MiXCR, one entry per CDR3 protein. The repertoire includes tens of thousands of distinct CDR3 sequences, approximately 13% of them detected once, and approximately 26% sits in the top ten. This CDR3 comprises 15 residues. V dropped 6 bases and J dropped 3 bases, with 18 bases sitting between them. The chain carries TRBV12-3 or TRBV12-4 and TRBJ2-7, with D perhaps TRBD2 (6 bases). The sequencing input was PBMCs or a T cell subset sorted from them (not recorded which). The TCR was taken from an adult woman who had mild COVID-19 (a few samples of this study predate the infection). Cell type and time point are not known. The CDR3 DNA follows: TGTGCCAGCAGATCCCGGGACTCAGGCGTCTACGAGCAGTACTTC. It translates to CASRSRDSGVYEQYF.